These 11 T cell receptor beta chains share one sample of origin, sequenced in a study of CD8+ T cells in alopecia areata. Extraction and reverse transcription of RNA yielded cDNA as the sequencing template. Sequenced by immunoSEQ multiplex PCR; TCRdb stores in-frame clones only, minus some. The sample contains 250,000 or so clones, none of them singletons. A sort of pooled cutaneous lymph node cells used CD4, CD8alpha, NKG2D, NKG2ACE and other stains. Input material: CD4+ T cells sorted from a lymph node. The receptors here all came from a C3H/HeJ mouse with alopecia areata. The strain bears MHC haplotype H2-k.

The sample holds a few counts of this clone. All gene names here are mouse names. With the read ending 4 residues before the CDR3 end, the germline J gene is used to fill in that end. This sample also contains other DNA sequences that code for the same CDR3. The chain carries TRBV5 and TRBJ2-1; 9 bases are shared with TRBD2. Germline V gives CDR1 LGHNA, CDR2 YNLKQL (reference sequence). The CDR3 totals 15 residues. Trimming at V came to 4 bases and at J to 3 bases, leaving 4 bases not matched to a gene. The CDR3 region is CASSPPGLGYAEQFF. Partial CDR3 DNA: TGTGCCAGCAGCCCCCCGGGACTGGGCTATGCT.

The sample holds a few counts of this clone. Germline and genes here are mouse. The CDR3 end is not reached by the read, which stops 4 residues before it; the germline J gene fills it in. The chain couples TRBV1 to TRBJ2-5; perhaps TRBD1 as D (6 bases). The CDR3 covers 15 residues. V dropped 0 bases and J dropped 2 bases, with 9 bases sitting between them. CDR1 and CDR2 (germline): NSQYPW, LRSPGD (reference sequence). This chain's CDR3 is CTCSADQGFQDTQYF. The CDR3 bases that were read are TGCACCTGCAGTGCAGATCAGGGGTTCCAAGAC.

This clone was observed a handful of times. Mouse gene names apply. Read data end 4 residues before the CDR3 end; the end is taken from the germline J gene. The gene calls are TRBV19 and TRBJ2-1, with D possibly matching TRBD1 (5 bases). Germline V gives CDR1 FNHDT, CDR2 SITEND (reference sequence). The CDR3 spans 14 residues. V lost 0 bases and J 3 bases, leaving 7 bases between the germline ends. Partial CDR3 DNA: TGTGCCAGCAGTATAGCGACAGTCTATGCT. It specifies CASSIATVYA. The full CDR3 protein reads CASSIATVYAEQFF.

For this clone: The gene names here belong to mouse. The part of the CDR3 DNA that was read is TGTGCCAGCAGGGGAAGGGGCACCGGG. This gives the protein CASRGRGTG. The CDR3 as a whole reads CASRGRGTGQLYF. The chain employs TRBV13-3 and TRBJ2-2, with a weak D call TRBD1 (5 bases). The read is 4 residues too short to cover the CDR3 end, so that end is filled in from the germline J gene. Germline CDR1 NNHDY, CDR2 SYVADS. The V end was cut by 5 bases, the J end by 4 bases, with 9 bases between. This CDR3 is built from 13 residues. Variable domain in full (rest from reference TRBV13-3 and TRBJ2-2): EAAVTQSPRSKVAVTGGKVTLSCHQTNNHDYMYWYRQDTGHGLRLIHYSYVADSTEKGDIPDGYKASRPSQENFSLILELASLSQTAVYFCASRGRGTGQLYFGEGSKLTVL.

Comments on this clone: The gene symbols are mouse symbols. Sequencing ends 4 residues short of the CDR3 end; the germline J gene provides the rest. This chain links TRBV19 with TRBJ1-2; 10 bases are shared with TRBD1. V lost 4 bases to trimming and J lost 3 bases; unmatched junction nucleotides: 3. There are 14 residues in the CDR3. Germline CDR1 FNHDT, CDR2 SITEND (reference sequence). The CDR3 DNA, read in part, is TGTGCCAGCAGTGACAGGGGGCAGGACTCC. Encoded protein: CASSDRGQDS. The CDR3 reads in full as CASSDRGQDSDYTF. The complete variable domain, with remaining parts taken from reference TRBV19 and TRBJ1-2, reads GGIITQTPKFLIGQEGQKLTLKCQQNFNHDTMYWYRQDSGKGLRLIYYSITENDLQKGDLSEGYDASREKKSSFSLTVTSAQKNEMAVFLCASSDRGQDSDYTFGSGTRLLVI.

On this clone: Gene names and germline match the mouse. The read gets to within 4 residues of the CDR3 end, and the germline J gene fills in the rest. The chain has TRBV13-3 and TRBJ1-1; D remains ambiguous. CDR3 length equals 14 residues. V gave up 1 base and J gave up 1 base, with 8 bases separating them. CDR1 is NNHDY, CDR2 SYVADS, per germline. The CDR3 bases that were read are TGTGCCAGCAGTGATCTGGGATTGAACACA. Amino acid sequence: CASSDLGLNT. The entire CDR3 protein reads CASSDLGLNTEVFF.

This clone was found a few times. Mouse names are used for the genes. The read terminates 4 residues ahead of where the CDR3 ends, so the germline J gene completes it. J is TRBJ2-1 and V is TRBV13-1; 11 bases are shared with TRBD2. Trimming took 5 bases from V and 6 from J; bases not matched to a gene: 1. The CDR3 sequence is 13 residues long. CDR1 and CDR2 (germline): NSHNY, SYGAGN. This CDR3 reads CASRLGGRAEQFF. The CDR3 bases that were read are TGTGCCAGCAGACTGGGGGGGCGTGCT.

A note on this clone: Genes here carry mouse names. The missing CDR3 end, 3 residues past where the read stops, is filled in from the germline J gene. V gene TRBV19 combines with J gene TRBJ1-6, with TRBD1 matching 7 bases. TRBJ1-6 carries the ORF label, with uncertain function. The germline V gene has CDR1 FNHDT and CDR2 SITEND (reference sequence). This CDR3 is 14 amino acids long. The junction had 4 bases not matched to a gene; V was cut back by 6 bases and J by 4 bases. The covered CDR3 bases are TGTGCCAGCACCAGACAGGGTTATAATTCGCCC. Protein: CASTRQGYNSP. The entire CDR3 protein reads CASTRQGYNSPLYF.

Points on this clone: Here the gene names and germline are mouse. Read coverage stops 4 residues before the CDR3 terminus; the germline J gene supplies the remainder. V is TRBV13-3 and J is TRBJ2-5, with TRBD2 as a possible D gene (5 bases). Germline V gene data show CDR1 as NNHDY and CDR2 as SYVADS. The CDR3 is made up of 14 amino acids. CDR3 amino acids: CASSERLGEDTQYF. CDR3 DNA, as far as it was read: TGTGCCAGCAGTGAAAGGCTGGGAGAAGAC.

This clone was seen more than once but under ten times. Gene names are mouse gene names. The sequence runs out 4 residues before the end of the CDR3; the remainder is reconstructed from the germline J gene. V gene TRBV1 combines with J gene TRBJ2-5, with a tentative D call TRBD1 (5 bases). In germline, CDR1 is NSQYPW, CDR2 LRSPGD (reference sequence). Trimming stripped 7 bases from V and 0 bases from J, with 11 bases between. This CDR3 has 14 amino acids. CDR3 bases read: TGCACCTGCAACCGACAGTTTAACCAAGAC. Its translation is CTCNRQFNQD. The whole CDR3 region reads CTCNRQFNQDTQYF.

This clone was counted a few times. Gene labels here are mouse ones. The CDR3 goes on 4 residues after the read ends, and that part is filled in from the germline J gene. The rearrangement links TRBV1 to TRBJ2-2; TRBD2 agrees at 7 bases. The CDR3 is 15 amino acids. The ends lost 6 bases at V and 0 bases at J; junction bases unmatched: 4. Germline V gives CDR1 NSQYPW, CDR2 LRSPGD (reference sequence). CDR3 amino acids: CTCRPGGPNTGQLYF. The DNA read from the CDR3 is TGCACCTGCAGGCCTGGGGGACCAAACACCGGG.